The 20 T cell receptor beta chains reported below all come from one sample, sequenced in a study of cytomegalovirus exposure and HLA in healthy donors. The PCR made use of 60 Vbeta and 13 Jbeta primers. Produced via immunoSEQ multiplex PCR; TCRdb's table is partial and in-frame only. The sample lists approximately 200,000 clones, approximately 79% occurring once. The sequencing sample was made of PBMCs. The receptors were sampled from a woman younger than 30 in good health and CMV-seronegative.

This clone appeared a few times. The rearrangement joins TRBV5-1 to TRBJ2-7; D is possibly TRBD2 (6 bases). The CDR3 is 14 amino acids. V was trimmed by 0 bases and J by 4 bases, leaving 11 bases between them. The V gene's germline CDR1 is SGHRS and CDR2 YFSETQ. The CDR3 is CASSLAWEAYEQYF. In DNA form, the CDR3 reads TGCGCCAGCAGCTTGGCCTGGGAGGCGTACGAGCAGTACTTC.

This sequence joins TRBV19 and TRBJ2-1; TRBD1 matches at 12 bases. This CDR3 comprises 14 residues. Germline V gives CDR1 LNHDA, CDR2 SQIVND (reference sequence). With 5 bases clipped from V and 8 bases from J, the junction kept 4 bases outside the gene matches. The DNA of the CDR3 is TGTGCCAGTAGTCCCGGGACAGGGGGCGATGAGCAGTTCTTC. It encodes CASSPGTGGDEQFF.

The DNA of the CDR3 is TGTGCCAGCTCACTAGCGGGAGTGGGCGGGGAGCTGTTTTTT. This translates into CASSLAGVGGELFF. The V call is TRBV28, the J call TRBJ2-2; 11 nucleotides align to TRBD2. Per the germline V gene, CDR1 is MDHEN and CDR2 is SYDVKM. The junction had 6 bases not matched to a gene; V was cut back by 8 bases and J by 7 bases. The CDR3 has 14 residues.

This rearrangement joins TRBV29-1 to TRBJ2-1, with a tentative D call TRBD2 (6 bases). Germline V gene lookup returns CDR1 SQVTM and CDR2 ANQGSEA. The germline V and J ends were trimmed by 7 bases and 0 bases, with 25 bases remaining between them. The length of the CDR3 is 18 residues. The CDR3 protein is CSAHSPRGEESSYNEQFF. The CDR3 nucleotides read TGCAGCGCCCATTCCCCGCGGGGCGAAGAGAGCTCCTACAATGAGCAGTTCTTC.

The chain's CDR3 is CASKKGSRDNEQFF. For the CDR3, the DNA is TGCGCCAGCAAAAAGGGGTCAAGGGACAATGAGCAGTTCTTC. The rearrangement uses TRBV10-1 and TRBJ2-1; possible D gene TRBD1, 5 bases. Looked up from germline, CDR1 is WNHNN and CDR2 is SYGVQD (reference sequence). The germline V and J ends were trimmed by 7 bases and 5 bases, with 15 bases remaining between them. There are 14 residues in the CDR3.

The chain combines TRBV19 with TRBJ2-7; 12 positions match TRBD2. This CDR3 region has 16 residues. The ends lost 5 bases at V and 7 bases at J; junction bases unmatched: 12. Germline V gives CDR1 LNHDA, CDR2 SQIVND (reference sequence). The CDR3, as DNA: TGTGCCAGTAGTGCCGGTCTAGCGGGAGGGCCCGGGGAGCAGTACTTC. It is translated as CASSAGLAGGPGEQYF.

V and J are TRBV5-1 and TRBJ2-7; tentatively, D is TRBD1 (5 bases). There are 16 residues in the CDR3. V was pared by 3 bases and J by 0 bases, with 16 bases between. Per the germline V gene, CDR1 is SGHRS and CDR2 is YFSETQ. DNA of the CDR3: TGCGCCAGCAGCTACCACCCGGCCAGGGACTCCTACGAGCAGTACTTC. It is translated as CASSYHPARDSYEQYF.

CDR3 residues: CASTGQGDQPQHF. CDR3 DNA sequence: TGTGCCAGCACCGGACAGGGAGATCAGCCCCAGCATTTT. V and J are TRBV6-1 and TRBJ1-5; 8 positions match TRBD1. V dropped 7 bases and J dropped 5; count of bases not matched to a gene: 4. The CDR3 sequence is 13 residues long. Germline loops: CDR1 MNHNS, CDR2 SASEGT.

The chain joins TRBV2 to TRBJ1-4, with D unresolved. The CDR3 contains 13 residues. V was trimmed by 6 bases and J by 8 bases, leaving 13 bases between them. Germline-derived CDR1 and CDR2 are SNHLY and FYNNEI. The CDR3, as DNA: TGTGCCAGCAGGGTAGACTGGCGCGAAAAACTGTTTTTT. Translation gives CASRVDWREKLFF. Full variable domain (outside the CDR3, taken from reference TRBV2 and TRBJ1-4): EPEVTQTPSHQVTQMGQEVILRCVPISNHLYFYWYRQILGQKVEFLVSFYNNEISEKSEIFDDQFSVERPDGSNFTLKIRSTKLEDSAMYFCASRVDWREKLFFGSGTQLSVL.

The genes are TRBV30 and TRBJ1-5; 10 bases align to TRBD1. Germline V gene sequence: CDR1 GTSNPN, CDR2 SVGIG (reference sequence). The CDR3 extends over 14 amino acids. CDR3 sequence: CAWGDRGANQPQHF. CDR3 DNA: TGTGCTTGGGGGGACAGGGGAGCCAATCAGCCCCAGCATTTT. The full variable domain, in which reference TRBV30 and TRBJ1-5 provide the parts outside the CDR3, is SQTIHQWPATLVQPVGSPLSLECTVEGTSNPNLYWYRQAAGRGLQLLFYSVGIGQISSEVPQNLSASRPQDRQFILSSKKLLLSDSGFYLCAWGDRGANQPQHFGDGTRLSIL.

The gene calls are TRBV25-1 and TRBJ1-2, with D uncertain. The V and J ends lost 0 bases and 6 bases respectively, with 14 bases between them. This CDR3 spans 15 amino acids. Germline CDR1 MGHDK, CDR2 SYGVNS. CDR3 protein: CASSEYFAGNHGYTF. The CDR3, as DNA: TGTGCCAGCAGTGAATATTTCGCGGGGAATCATGGCTACACCTTC.

This sequence joins TRBV19 and TRBJ1-6, with a weak D call TRBD1 (5 bases). The germline V and J ends were trimmed by 3 bases and 10 bases, with 16 bases remaining between them. The CDR3 consists of 15 residues. From germline, CDR1 is LNHDA and CDR2 SQIVND (reference sequence). The CDR3 sequence: CASSISRGSGSPLHF. CDR3 DNA: TGTGCCAGTAGTATCAGTCGGGGGTCGGGATCACCCCTCCACTTT.

V usage is TRBV5-8 and J usage is TRBJ1-2, with TRBD1 matching over 9 bases. The CDR3 runs 13 residues. CDR1 is SGHTS, CDR2 YDEGEE, per germline. Trimming cost V 5 bases and J 6 bases; bases outside gene matches: 5. CDR3 nucleotide sequence: TGTGCCAGCAGTTCCGGGACAGGGAATGGCTACACCTTC. Protein product: CASSSGTGNGYTF.

This sequence joins TRBV6-5 and TRBJ1-5, with TRBD1 matching over 12 bases. The CDR3 spans 14 residues. J was trimmed by 6 bases and V by 10 bases; bases with no gene match: 7. Germline assignment: CDR1 MNHEY and CDR2 SVGAGI. CDR3 sequence reads: CATAGQGAGQPQHF. The CDR3 DNA follows: TGTGCCACAGCGGGACAGGGGGCTGGTCAGCCCCAGCATTTT.

This clone has only one observation. The chain has TRBV28 and TRBJ1-1; D not certain. Trimming cost V 4 bases and J 5 bases, with 17 bases left between them. Germline V gene sequence: CDR1 MDHEN, CDR2 SYDVKM. The CDR3 contains 15 residues. In nucleotides, the CDR3 is TGTGCCAGCAGTTCCAACATTCCGGGGTTGACTGAAGCTTTCTTT. The encoded protein is CASSSNIPGLTEAFF.

This sequence joins TRBV15 and TRBJ2-7, with TRBD2 matching over 9 bases. Germline V CDR1 and CDR2: LNHNV, YYDKDF (reference sequence). CDR3 length: 15 residues. The V and J ends lost 2 bases and 5 bases, in that order; junction bases with no gene match: 7. This chain's CDR3 is CATSRTVAGEDEQYF. The CDR3 nucleotides are TGTGCCACCAGCAGAACTGTAGCGGGAGAGGACGAGCAGTACTTC.

The chain employs TRBV9 and TRBJ1-2; 8 nucleotides align to TRBD1. The CDR3 sequence is 15 residues long. Germline CDR1 reads SGDLS; CDR2 reads YYNGEE. The ends lost 4 bases at V and 4 bases at J; junction bases unmatched: 9. CDR3 amino acids: CASSPGGDRGYGYTF. The CDR3 nucleotides read TGTGCCAGCAGCCCTGGGGGTGACAGGGGCTATGGCTACACCTTC.

This chain joins TRBV18 and TRBJ2-5; 13 nucleotides align to TRBD2. J was trimmed by 4 bases and V by 5 bases; bases with no gene match: 4. There are 15 residues in the CDR3. The germline V gene has CDR1 KGHSH and CDR2 LQKENI. The CDR3 loop reads CASSAGLAGVETQYF. The CDR3, as DNA: TGTGCCAGCTCAGCTGGACTAGCGGGAGTAGAGACCCAGTACTTC.

The chain couples TRBV28 to TRBJ2-7; D may be TRBD1 (5 bases). The CDR3 consists of 13 residues. Trimming pared 6 bases from V and 1 base from J, leaving 10 bases between. CDR1 is MDHEN and CDR2 is SYDVKM in the germline V gene. CDR3 DNA: TGTGCCAGCAGAATAGACAGATCCTACGAGCAGTACTTC. It yields the protein CASRIDRSYEQYF.

V is TRBV7-9 and J is TRBJ2-5, with TRBD2 identical over 8 bases. CDR1 and CDR2 (germline): SEHNR, FQNEAQ (reference sequence). The V segment lost 1 base and the J segment 0 bases; nucleotides outside the gene matches: 4. CDR3 length: 16 residues. The CDR3 nucleotides are TGTGCCAGCAGCTTAGGTAGCGGGACGTACCAAGAGACCCAGTACTTC. Protein: CASSLGSGTYQETQYF.